These T cell receptor beta chains were read from a single sample in a study of technical replicates of blood from a few donors. Sequenced by immunoSEQ multiplex PCR; TCRdb stores in-frame clones only, minus some. The sample has 100,000 or so clones, nearly 97% seen once. Sequencing used T cells isolated from PBMCs. These receptors were taken from a human donor in good health. CDR3s include the opening cysteine and the closing phenylalanine or tryptophan. The D gene is left open where the match is weak. Clone size is stated in some rows and not others, as once, few, many or a class when expanded.

NA,NA,TRBV4-1,TRBJ1-5,CASSQTQEYSNQPQHF,TGCGCCAGCAGCCAGACACAGGAATATAGCAATCAGCCCCAGCATTTT
NA,NA,TRBV4-1,TRBJ2-7,CASSSWDTSSYEQYF,TGCGCCAGCAGCTCCTGGGACACGAGCTCCTACGAGCAGTACTTC
NA,NA,TRBV27,TRBJ1-4,CASSSHIPTTNEKLFF,TGTGCCAGCAGCTCTCATATCCCGACTACTAATGAAAAACTGTTTTTT
NA,TRBD1,TRBV6-1,TRBJ1-5,CASSSMDRGNQPQHF,TGTGCCAGCTCCTCCATGGACAGGGGGAATCAGCCCCAGCATTTT
NA,TRBD2,TRBV18,TRBJ2-1,CASSPTASGYNEQFF,TGTGCCAGCTCACCAACGGCTAGCGGATACAATGAGCAGTTCTTC
NA,NA,TRBV25-1,TRBJ1-3,CASQSWGSSSGNTIYF,TGTGCCAGCCAATCTTGGGGCTCCAGCTCTGGAAACACCATATATTTT
NA,TRBD1,TRBV5-5,TRBJ2-3,CASSLPGGIRDTQYF,TGTGCCAGCAGCTTGCCAGGGGGCATACGAGATACGCAGTATTTT
once,TRBD1,TRBV9,TRBJ1-1,CASSVAPGGPNTEAFF,TGTGCCAGCAGCGTAGCTCCAGGGGGACCGAACACTGAAGCTTTCTTT
NA,NA,TRBV7-6,TRBJ2-3,CASSLVERRGDTQYF,TGTGCCAGCAGCCTGGTGGAACGTCGAGGAGATACGCAGTATTTT
NA,NA,TRBV5-4,TRBJ2-2,CASSSGGEWGGELFF,TGTGCCAGCAGCTCTGGCGGGGAATGGGGCGGGGAGCTGTTTTTT
NA,NA,TRBV6-5,TRBJ1-5,CASMWGSNQPQHF,TGTGCCAGCATGTGGGGCAGCAATCAGCCCCAGCATTTT
NA,NA,TRBV5-4,TRBJ2-2,CASSLEQGGAGELFF,TGTGCCAGCAGCTTGGAACAGGGAGGGGCCGGGGAGCTGTTTTTT
NA,NA,TRBV27,TRBJ2-5,CASCRGEKETQYF,TGTGCCAGCTGTCGGGGTGAGAAGGAGACCCAGTACTTC
NA,TRBD2,TRBV30,TRBJ2-3,CAWSLKLAGFTDTQYF,TGTGCCTGGAGTTTAAAGCTAGCGGGATTCACAGATACGCAGTATTTT
once,NA,TRBV5-6,TRBJ2-5,CASSSVAGDQETQYF,TGTGCCAGCAGCTCCGTGGCCGGGGACCAAGAGACCCAGTACTTC
NA,TRBD2,TRBV29-1,TRBJ2-3,CSVATSSTDTQYF,TGCAGCGTTGCGACTAGCAGCACAGATACGCAGTATTTT
few,TRBD1,TRBV18,TRBJ2-2,CASSPYGTGANTGELFF,TGTGCCAGCTCACCGTATGGGACAGGCGCGAACACCGGGGAGCTGTTTTTT
NA,NA,TRBV6-1,TRBJ1-2,CASGIGVYGYTF,TGTGCCAGCGGGATAGGGGTCTATGGCTACACCTTC
NA,NA,TRBV29-1,TRBJ1-1,CSYTGAANTEAFF,TGCAGCTACACCGGCGCGGCCAACACTGAAGCTTTCTTT
NA,NA,TRBV7-6,TRBJ2-5,CASRLSGAGQETQYF,TGTGCCAGCAGACTATCGGGTGCGGGGCAAGAGACCCAGTACTTC
NA,NA,TRBV19,TRBJ1-1,CASSSQINTEAFF,TGTGCCAGTAGCAGTCAGATAAACACTGAAGCTTTCTTT
NA,NA,TRBV12-5,TRBJ2-7,CASGLGMAFYEQYF,TGTGCTAGTGGTTTGGGAATGGCTTTCTACGAGCAGTACTTC
NA,NA,TRBV28,TRBJ1-3,CASSLGAATGGNTIYF,TGTGCCAGCAGTTTAGGGGCAGCAACAGGTGGAAACACCATATATTTT
NA,NA,TRBV5-1,TRBJ2-7,CASSLRTETLYEQYF,TGCGCCAGCTCTCTCCGGACAGAGACCCTCTACGAGCAGTACTTC
few,NA,TRBV2,TRBJ1-1,CASSVQVNTEAFF,TGTGCCAGCAGTGTACAGGTGAACACTGAAGCTTTCTTT
few,TRBD1,TRBV2,TRBJ1-4,CASTGTGQKLFF,TGTGCCAGCACCGGGACAGGGCAAAAACTGTTTTTT
NA,NA,TRBV2,TRBJ1-3,CASSQGRSSGNTIYF,TGTGCCAGCAGTCAGGGGCGAAGCTCTGGAAACACCATATATTTT
once,TRBD2,TRBV11-3,TRBJ2-3,CASSRRTSSSTDTQYF,TGTGCCAGCAGCCGACGGACTAGTTCTAGCACAGATACGCAGTATTTT
NA,TRBD1,TRBV6-5,TRBJ2-5,CASSFLGQGEETQYF,TGTGCCAGCAGTTTTTTGGGACAGGGCGAGGAGACCCAGTACTTC
NA,TRBD2,TRBV7-8,TRBJ2-5,CASSGTFRSGTETQYF,TGTGCCAGCAGCGGGACCTTTAGGAGCGGGACAGAGACCCAGTACTTC
NA,TRBD1,TRBV29-1,TRBJ2-1,CSSPTGGGEQFF,TGCAGCTCTCCGACAGGGGGCGGTGAGCAGTTCTTC
NA,TRBD2,TRBV10-3,TRBJ2-5,CATRSSGVPETQYF,TGTGCCACCAGGTCTAGCGGGGTTCCTGAGACCCAGTACTTC
NA,NA,TRBV15,TRBJ2-5,CATSSQPDREETQYF,TGTGCCACCAGCTCCCAGCCAGACAGAGAAGAGACCCAGTACTTC
once,NA,TRBV18,TRBJ2-5,CASSQRAGEETQYF,TGTGCCAGCTCCCAGAGAGCAGGGGAAGAGACCCAGTACTTC
NA,TRBD2,TRBV11-2,TRBJ2-1,CASSSVRLAEYNEQFF,TGTGCCAGCAGCTCCGTAAGACTAGCGGAATACAATGAGCAGTTCTTC